What follows are 26 T cell receptor beta chains derived from one specimen sequenced in a study of graft-versus-host responses after intestinal transplantation. TCRdb's table, derived via immunoSEQ multiplex PCR, lists solely in-frame clones and lacks some. The sample has 10,000 to 15,000 clones; about 93% are singletons. Sequences were derived from PBMCs, sampled roughly 110 days after intestinal transplant. Every receptor here comes from a human patient who received an intestinal transplant, so some T cells may come from the graft donor.

CDR3 sequence (DNA): TGTGCCAGCAGCCCTCCGGGCAGAGTCGAGCAGTACTTC. It codes for CASSPPGRVEQYF. The chain has TRBV11-2 and TRBJ2-7; no clear D gene. From germline, CDR1 is SGHAT and CDR2 FQNNGV. V lost 5 bases and J 6 bases, leaving 14 bases between the germline ends. The CDR3 contains 13 residues. The whole variable domain, filled in from reference TRBV11-2 and TRBJ2-7, reads EAGVAQSPRYKIIEKRQSVAFWCNPISGHATLYWYQQILGQGPKLLIQFQNNGVVDDSQLPKDRFSAERLKGVDSTLKIQPAKLEDSAVYLCASSPPGRVEQYFGPGTRLTVT.

The chain joins TRBV4-2 to TRBJ2-5; D is possibly TRBD1 (6 bases). Germline CDR1 is LGHNA and CDR2 is YNFKEQ. Trimming pared 8 bases from V and 4 bases from J, leaving 20 bases between. This CDR3 region has 15 residues. Written as DNA, the CDR3 is TGTGCCAGCGCTACCTTATTGGGGGCTGGAGAGACCCAGTACTTC. Its translation: CASATLLGAGETQYF.

The chain links TRBV7-8 to TRBJ2-5; D not resolved. CDR3 length: 14 amino acids. In germline, CDR1 is SGHVS, CDR2 FQNEAQ. Trimming removed 4 bases from V and 2 bases from J, with 11 bases in between. The CDR3 is CASSSQDEQETQYF. CDR3 nucleotides: TGTGCCAGCAGCTCCCAGGACGAACAAGAGACCCAGTACTTC.

This clone was seen only a few times. V usage is TRBV19 and J usage is TRBJ1-4; no definite D call. Trimming removed 2 bases at V and 3 bases at J, with 10 bases between. CDR3 length: 15 amino acids. Germline CDR1 reads LNHDA; CDR2 reads SQIVND (reference sequence). In nucleotides, the CDR3 is TGTGCCAGTAGTATAAACCGCGGGGCTAATGAAAAACTGTTTTTT. This codes for CASSINRGANEKLFF.

The chain is built from TRBV6-6 and TRBJ1-3, with D hard to call. Germline assignment: CDR1 MNHNY and CDR2 SVGAGI (reference sequence). The V gene lost 6 bases and the J gene lost 4 bases, with 13 bases spanning the gap. This CDR3 contains 14 residues. The CDR3 DNA reads as TGTGCCAGCAGAGCCGAGGGTGGAGGAAACACCATATATTTT. Translation gives CASRAEGGGNTIYF.

This chain uses TRBV4-1 with TRBJ1-5, with 7 bases identical to TRBD1. After removal of 4 bases from V and 3 bases from J, the junction contained 9 bases not matched to a gene. The length of the CDR3 is 16 residues. Germline loops: CDR1 MGHRA, CDR2 YSYEKL. DNA of the CDR3: TGCGCCAGCAGCCTCGAAGGGGGGACAGTCAATCAGCCCCAGCATTTT. Its protein is CASSLEGGTVNQPQHF.

The V and J genes are TRBV27 and TRBJ2-5; TRBD1 is a possible D gene (5 bases). Germline CDR1 reads MNHEY; CDR2 reads SMNVEV (reference sequence). CDR3 length: 17 amino acids. Between the trimmed V and J ends, which lost 5 bases and 5 bases, there was a span of 24 bases. CDR3: CASSPSPRQGVGETQYF. The CDR3 DNA reads TGTGCCAGCAGTCCATCACCTCGGCAGGGTGTTGGGGAGACCCAGTACTTC.

About this clone itself: Different DNA sequences within this sample yield the same CDR3. The chain uses TRBV28 and TRBJ1-5; D remains unclear. The V end lost 6 bases, the J end lost 2 bases, and 17 bases lay between the germline ends. The germline CDR1 and CDR2 sequences are MDHEN and SYDVKM. The CDR3 loop spans 16 amino acids. The CDR3 region has the DNA TGTGCCAGCAGCTTCCTCTCGGTAGCAGGCAATCAGCCCCAGCATTTT. Translated, it gives CASSFLSVAGNQPQHF.

The rearrangement joins TRBV5-1 to TRBJ1-1, with D possibly TRBD1 on 5 matching bases. V was cut by 3 bases and J by 2 bases, with 8 bases left in between. The length of the CDR3 is 13 residues. CDR1 SGHRS and CDR2 YFSETQ come from the germline V gene. In DNA form, the CDR3 reads TGCGCCAGCAGCTCAGGGCCAAACACTGAAGCTTTCTTT. Protein: CASSSGPNTEAFF.

The chain links TRBV11-2 to TRBJ2-7; D possibly corresponds to TRBD2 (6 bases). Trimming shortened V by 1 base and J by 5 bases, and 15 bases separated the two germline ends. Germline-derived CDR1 and CDR2 are SGHAT and FQNNGV. CDR3 length: 15 amino acids. The CDR3 bases are TGTGCCAGCAGCTTAGGACCGGGAGCCCCAGACGAGCAGTACTTC. Translated, it gives CASSLGPGAPDEQYF.

The chain combines TRBV4-1 with TRBJ2-1, with TRBD2 matching over 11 bases. Germline V gene lookup returns CDR1 MGHRA and CDR2 YSYEKL. CDR3 length: 18 residues. V was clipped by 3 bases and J by 8 bases; unmatched bases: 15. CDR3 sequence reads: CASSQVLIAGGRFDEQFF. The CDR3 DNA sequence: TGCGCCAGCAGCCAGGTCCTTATAGCGGGAGGGAGGTTCGATGAGCAGTTCTTC.

The chain uses TRBV27 and TRBJ2-1; 9 nucleotides match TRBD1. V lost 2 bases to trimming and J lost 5 bases; unmatched junction nucleotides: 10. Looked up from germline, CDR1 is MNHEY and CDR2 is SMNVEV (reference sequence). The CDR3 runs to 17 residues. The CDR3 spells CASSLRQGQGPNNEQFF. CDR3 DNA sequence: TGTGCCAGCAGTTTACGACAGGGACAGGGACCCAACAATGAGCAGTTCTTC.

The CDR3 reads CSARGGAPLHF. CDR3 nucleotides: TGCAGTGCTAGAGGGGGGGCACCCCTCCACTTT. J is TRBJ1-6 and V is TRBV20-1; the D gene is possibly TRBD1 (5 bases). Germline loops: CDR1 DFQATT, CDR2 SNEGSKA (reference sequence). Trimming shortened V by 1 base and J by 11 bases, and 6 bases separated the two germline ends. CDR3 length: 11 residues.

The chain combines TRBV9 with TRBJ1-1, with D maybe TRBD1 (5 bases). Per the germline V gene, CDR1 is SGDLS and CDR2 is YYNGEE. The V end lost 3 bases, the J end lost 7 bases, and 13 bases lay between the germline ends. The CDR3 is made up of 13 amino acids. The chain's CDR3 is CASSGGGSGEAFF. DNA of the CDR3: TGTGCCAGCAGCGGTGGGGGTTCAGGTGAAGCTTTCTTT.

The gene calls are TRBV10-1 and TRBJ2-7, with 7 bases that match TRBD2. The ends lost 2 bases at V and 3 bases at J; junction bases unmatched: 7. CDR3 size: 15 residues. The germline V gene has CDR1 WNHNN and CDR2 SYGVQD (reference sequence). The CDR3 protein is CASSERSSGIYEQYF. DNA for the CDR3: TGCGCCAGCAGTGAGAGGTCTAGCGGAATCTACGAGCAGTACTTC.

This chain uses TRBV9 with TRBJ2-1; the D gene is possibly TRBD1 (6 bases). V gave up 2 bases and J gave up 4 bases, with 13 bases separating them. CDR3 size: 15 residues. Germline V CDR1 and CDR2: SGDLS, YYNGEE. CDR3 amino acids: CASSVTGQQYNEQFF. CDR3 DNA sequence: TGTGCCAGCAGCGTTACGGGACAACAATACAATGAGCAGTTCTTC.

This chain uses TRBV25-1 with TRBJ1-4; no firm D call. The germline V gene encodes CDR1 MGHDK and CDR2 SYGVNS. CDR3 length: 18 amino acids. V lost 6 bases and J 5 bases, leaving 25 bases between the germline ends. In DNA form, the CDR3 reads TGTGCCAGCAGGCCCCGGTCGGGTGTTCCAGGTGGGAATGAAAAACTGTTTTTT. It codes for CASRPRSGVPGGNEKLFF. The full variable domain, in which reference TRBV25-1 and TRBJ1-4 provide the parts outside the CDR3, is EADIYQTPRYLVIGTGKKITLECSQTMGHDKMYWYQQDPGMELHLIHYSYGVNSTEKGDLSSESTVSRIRTEHFPLTLESARPSHTSQYLCASRPRSGVPGGNEKLFFGSGTQLSVL.

V is TRBV27 and J is TRBJ2-7; the D is unclear. Germline assignment: CDR1 MNHEY and CDR2 SMNVEV (reference sequence). V was pared by 1 base and J by 2 bases, with 12 bases between. The CDR3 has 15 residues. This CDR3 is CASSLWAGNTYEQYF. The CDR3 bases are TGTGCCAGCAGTTTATGGGCAGGCAACACCTACGAGCAGTACTTC.

The rearrangement links TRBV28 to TRBJ1-2; D call uncertain. The CDR3 sequence is 14 residues long. Germline loops: CDR1 MDHEN, CDR2 SYDVKM. Trimming stripped 5 bases from V and 1 base from J, with 11 bases between. The CDR3 nucleotides are TGTGCCAGCAGTCCCCGTCGGGATAACTATGGCTACACCTTC. The encoded protein is CASSPRRDNYGYTF.

The sample holds one count of this clone. The chain recombines TRBV5-1 with TRBJ2-2, with D perhaps TRBD1 or TRBD2 (5 bases each). From germline, CDR1 is SGHRS and CDR2 YFSETQ. Trimming left V 1 base short and J 0 bases short, with 16 bases between. This CDR3 has 18 amino acids. DNA for the CDR3: TGCGCCAGCAGCTTGCCCGGGATTTGGGGGTCGAACACCGGGGAGCTGTTTTTT. Translating it yields CASSLPGIWGSNTGELFF.

The genes are TRBV23-1 and TRBJ2-3, with a weak D call TRBD2 (6 bases). TRBV23-1 is an open reading frame, and its role is uncertain. This CDR3 region has 15 residues. The V gene lost 4 bases and the J gene lost 6 bases, with 17 bases spanning the gap. The CDR3 here is CASSPDGRDVDTQYF. In nucleotides, the CDR3 is TGCGCCAGCAGTCCCGACGGGCGGGACGTGGATACGCAGTATTTT.

V usage is TRBV27 and J usage is TRBJ1-4, with D maybe TRBD1 (6 bases). CDR3 length: 13 residues. V shed 9 bases and J shed 3 bases, with 11 bases lying between them. Germline CDR1 reads MNHEY; CDR2 reads SMNVEV (reference sequence). The DNA of the CDR3 is TGTGCCAGTACAGGGTCATCTAATGAAAAACTGTTTTTT. Translation: CASTGSSNEKLFF.

The chain combines TRBV18 with TRBJ2-7; possible D gene TRBD1, 6 bases. The CDR3 covers 14 residues. Germline CDR1 and CDR2: KGHSH and LQKENI. V was clipped by 3 bases and J by 2 bases, with 11 bases between them. The CDR3 region is CASSPRQEPYEQYF. CDR3 in DNA: TGTGCCAGCTCACCGAGACAGGAGCCCTACGAGCAGTACTTC.

This clone has just one count. The CDR3 sequence: CAISDPFGGSYGYTF. The CDR3 DNA reads as TGTGCCATCAGTGACCCCTTCGGGGGGTCCTATGGCTACACCTTC. This rearrangement joins TRBV10-3 to TRBJ1-2, with D possibly TRBD1 on 5 matching bases. This CDR3 has 15 amino acids. Per the germline V gene, CDR1 is ENHRY and CDR2 is SYGVKD. V was trimmed by 3 bases and J by 4 bases, leaving 15 bases between them.

The V and J genes are TRBV11-2 and TRBJ2-1, with TRBD2 as a possible D gene (6 bases). CDR3 length: 14 amino acids. Between the trimmed V and J ends, which lost 5 bases and 3 bases, there was a span of 11 bases. Germline V gene data show CDR1 as SGHAT and CDR2 as FQNNGV. This chain's CDR3 is CASSLGTFYNEQFF. The CDR3 coding sequence is TGTGCCAGCAGCCTTGGGACTTTCTACAATGAGCAGTTCTTC.

This clone occurred a few times. The V gene is TRBV7-2, the J gene TRBJ2-1; 8 nucleotides align to TRBD2. V dropped 4 bases and J dropped 8; count of bases not matched to a gene: 4. This CDR3 contains 13 residues. CDR1 is SGHTA, CDR2 FQGNSA, per germline. Written as DNA, the CDR3 is TGTGCCAGCAGCTATGGACTAGCCGATGAGCAGTTCTTC. It yields the protein CASSYGLADEQFF.